This T cell receptor beta chain was sequenced for a study of CD8+ T cells in alopecia areata. Indicated treatment: oral pan-JAK inhibitor, 5-10 mg twice daily. The germline gives CDR1 MNHEY, CDR2 SVGAGI. Trimming shortened V by 1 base and J by 1 base, and 8 bases separated the two germline ends. The length of the CDR3 is 14 residues. Extraction and reverse transcription of RNA yielded cDNA as the sequencing template. Clones were read by immunoSEQ multiplex PCR, and TCRdb kept only the in-frame ones, dropping some. Among under 110,000 clones listed, approximately 63% were seen once. This clone was found a few times.

Sequences were derived from CD8+ T cells sorted from blood, sampled between weeks 55 and 70, from a patient treated with tofacitinib. The TCR comes from a human donor with alopecia areata. V and J are TRBV6-5 and TRBJ2-7, with no clear D. This CDR3 reads CASSYLAGSYEQYF. DNA for the CDR3: TGTGCCAGCAGTTACTTAGCAGGATCCTACGAGCAGTACTTC.